Listed below are T cell receptor beta chains from one sample, sequenced in a study of blood T cell repertoires in COVID-19. The data were produced by immunoSEQ multiplex PCR, yet TCRdb's version contains in-frame clones alone and is incomplete. The sample carries some 300,000 clones, about 90% recorded once. Material: peripheral blood. The receptors derive from a woman aged 45-65 years with COVID-19, enrolled during active disease. CDR3s include the opening cysteine and the closing phenylalanine or tryptophan. Fields, in order: clone size, J gene, D gene, V gene, CDR3 protein, CDR3 DNA. D genes are given only for firm matches. Some rows have no size entry. The others give once, few or many, or a class for an expanded clone.

>.|TRBJ1-1|.|TRBV5-6
CASSFRSNRGMNTEAFF
TGTGCCAGCAGCTTTCGTTCGAATAGGGGAATGAACACTGAAGCTTTCTTT
>few|TRBJ1-4|.|TRBV5-1
CASSSGKGNEKLFF
TGCGCCAGCAGCTCAGGGAAGGGGAATGAAAAACTGTTTTTT
>.|TRBJ1-3|.|TRBV9
CASSVEGDSGNTIYF
TGTGCCAGCAGCGTAGAGGGGGACTCTGGAAACACCATATATTTT
>.|TRBJ1-3|.|TRBV12-3/TRBV12-4
CASSLGHTIYF
TGTGCCAGCAGTTTAGGGCACACCATATATTTT
>once|TRBJ2-1|.|TRBV18
CASSPSTASEQFF
TGTGCCAGCTCACCGAGCACAGCCAGCGAGCAGTTCTTC
>.|TRBJ2-1|TRBD2|TRBV10-3
CAGGTSGKEQFF
TGTGCCGGGGGGACTAGCGGAAAAGAGCAGTTCTTC
>.|TRBJ2-2|.|TRBV19
CASKRQVWSTGELFF
TGTGCCAGTAAGAGACAGGTCTGGTCGACCGGGGAGCTGTTTTTT
>.|TRBJ1-2|TRBD1|TRBV2
CASSETQDRGREDGYTF
TGTGCCAGCAGTGAAACCCAGGACAGGGGGCGGGAGGATGGCTACACCTTC
>.|TRBJ2-3|TRBD2|TRBV4-3
CASSQEGPSGGTDTQYF
TGCGCCAGCAGCCAAGAAGGCCCTAGCGGAGGGACAGATACGCAGTATTTT
>.|TRBJ2-7|TRBD2|TRBV7-9
CASSLYTSGGTYEQYF
TGTGCCAGCAGCTTATACACTAGCGGGGGAACCTACGAGCAGTACTTC
>once|TRBJ2-7|TRBD2|TRBV6-5
CASSPGGTVDQQYF
TGTGCCAGCAGTCCCGGGGGGACCGTGGACCAGCAGTACTTC
>.|TRBJ2-1|.|TRBV11-3
CASSLDGTGGQFF
TGTGCCAGCAGCTTAGATGGTACCGGCGGGCAGTTCTTC
>once|TRBJ1-5|.|TRBV5-5
CASSPQGGPGQPQHF
TGTGCCAGCAGCCCCCAGGGAGGTCCCGGGCAGCCCCAGCATTTT
>few|TRBJ1-1|.|TRBV3-1/TRBV3-2
CASSQYDRPDTEAFF
TGTGCCAGCAGCCAATATGACAGACCCGACACTGAAGCTTTCTTT
>.|TRBJ1-3|.|TRBV6-5
CASRGESRNTIYF
TGTGCCAGCAGGGGCGAAAGCAGAAACACCATATATTTT
>.|TRBJ2-1|.|TRBV27
CASSPGGGYNEQFF
TGTGCCAGCAGCCCGGGGGGCGGCTACAATGAGCAGTTCTTC
>.|TRBJ2-3|.|TRBV9
CASRTGTLTDTQYF
TGTGCCAGCAGGACCGGGACTCTCACAGATACGCAGTATTTT
>.|TRBJ1-2|TRBD1|TRBV27
CASSLKRVADRGYGYTF
TGTGCCAGCAGTTTAAAAAGGGTCGCGGACAGGGGCTATGGCTACACCTTC
>.|TRBJ2-5|.|TRBV7-2
CASSLGTQETQYF
TGTGCCAGCAGCTTAGGGACTCAAGAGACCCAGTACTTC
>.|TRBJ1-1|.|TRBV6-5
CASSWIPGVRTEAFF
TGTGCCAGCAGTTGGATCCCAGGGGTTCGCACTGAAGCTTTCTTT
>once|TRBJ2-7|TRBD1|TRBV7-8
CASSLAQGPYEQYF
TGTGCCAGCAGCTTAGCACAGGGGCCCTACGAGCAGTACTTC
>.|TRBJ2-2|.|TRBV30
CAWRGTLNTGELFF
TGTGCCTGGAGAGGGACATTGAACACCGGGGAGCTGTTTTTT
>.|TRBJ2-1|.|TRBV9
CASSVSSLTQGSSYNEQFF
TGTGCCAGCAGCGTCAGTAGCCTAACTCAGGGTAGCTCCTACAATGAGCAGTTCTTC
>.|TRBJ2-7|TRBD1|TRBV20-1
CSASRQGVTYEQYF
TGCAGTGCTAGTAGGCAGGGGGTTACCTACGAGCAGTACTTC
>few|TRBJ1-3|.|TRBV5-6
CASSLAVNHAYGNTIYF
TGTGCCAGCAGCTTGGCGGTCAACCACGCATATGGAAACACCATATATTTT
>.|TRBJ2-3|TRBD2|TRBV10-3
CAISPGMTSGRGDTQYF
TGTGCCATCAGCCCGGGGATGACTAGCGGGAGAGGAGATACGCAGTATTTT
>.|TRBJ2-7|TRBD2|TRBV18
CATATGRLAVYEQYF
TGTGCCACCGCCACTGGAAGACTAGCGGTCTACGAGCAGTACTTC
>.|TRBJ2-7|TRBD1|TRBV18
CASSDRQGIYEQYF
TGTGCCAGCTCGGACCGACAGGGGATCTACGAGCAGTACTTC
>.|TRBJ2-2|.|TRBV5-1
CASSLVPGVGTGELFF
TGCGCCAGCAGCTTGGTCCCGGGAGTAGGCACCGGGGAGCTGTTTTTT
>.|TRBJ2-5|.|TRBV7-2
CAGGLALETQYF
TGTGCCGGTGGTCTAGCGTTAGAGACCCAGTACTTC
>.|TRBJ2-1|TRBD2|TRBV12-3/TRBV12-4
CASSGTRRNEQFF
TGTGCCAGCTCCGGGACTAGACGCAATGAGCAGTTCTTC
>.|TRBJ1-2|TRBD1|TRBV11-2
CASSLSPGQGLGHGYTF
TGTGCCAGCAGCTTAAGCCCGGGACAGGGCCTCGGTCATGGCTACACCTTC
>.|TRBJ2-5|.|TRBV19
CASSISPEVKTQYF
TGTGCCAGTAGTATTTCCCCGGAGGTGAAGACCCAGTACTTC
>.|TRBJ1-5|.|TRBV4-1
CASSQVIFVGQAQHF
TGCGCCAGCAGCCAAGTGATATTCGTCGGCCAGGCCCAGCATTTT
>.|TRBJ1-4|.|TRBV27
CASSRNRGTHSTNEKLFF
TGTGCCAGCAGTCGAAACCGCGGGACTCACTCAACTAATGAAAAACTGTTTTTT
>.|TRBJ2-1|TRBD2|TRBV4-3
CASSQAGGFEQFF
TGCGCCAGCAGCCAAGCGGGAGGGTTTGAGCAGTTCTTC
>.|TRBJ1-5|.|TRBV10-3
CAISESGTSNQPQHF
TGTGCCATCAGTGAGTCCGGGACAAGCAATCAGCCCCAGCATTTT
>.|TRBJ2-7|TRBD1|TRBV24-1
CATSDHRTGSYEQYF
TGTGCCACCAGTGATCACCGGACAGGGTCCTACGAGCAGTACTTC
>once|TRBJ1-5|.|TRBV19
CASSILRGDQPQHF
TGTGCCAGTAGTATATTAAGGGGTGATCAGCCCCAGCATTTT
>.|TRBJ1-4|.|TRBV4-3
CASSPLTGYNEKLFF
TGCGCCAGCAGCCCCCTCACAGGGTATAATGAAAAACTGTTTTTT
>.|TRBJ1-2|TRBD1|TRBV6-2/TRBV6-3
CASSTGGGYTF
TGTGCCAGCAGTACAGGGGGCGGCTACACCTTC
>.|TRBJ1-1|.|TRBV6-5
CASSYSGALNTEAFF
TGTGCCAGCAGTTACTCGGGGGCCTTGAACACTGAAGCTTTCTTT
>few|TRBJ1-3|TRBD1|TRBV30
CACSRDSSGNTIYF
TGTGCTTGTAGCCGGGACAGCTCTGGAAACACCATATATTTT
>.|TRBJ2-7|TRBD1|TRBV5-1
CASSVTGWDEQYF
TGCGCCAGCAGCGTGACAGGGTGGGACGAGCAGTACTTC
>once|TRBJ2-3|.|TRBV11-3
CASSLPQGDTQYF
TGTGCCAGCAGCTTACCCCAGGGGGATACGCAGTATTTT
>.|TRBJ1-3|TRBD1|TRBV18
CASSPILRGGGTVGRNSGNTIYF
TGTGCCAGCTCACCTATACTACGCGGAGGGGGGACAGTTGGAAGGAACTCTGGAAACACCATATATTTT
>once|TRBJ2-2|TRBD1|TRBV12-5
CASGLGQGVRNTGELFF
TGTGCTAGTGGCCTGGGACAGGGGGTTAGGAACACCGGGGAGCTGTTTTTT
>.|TRBJ1-4|TRBD1|TRBV18
CASSPRTGGEGEKLFF
TGTGCCAGCTCACCACGGACAGGGGGCGAGGGGGAAAAACTGTTTTTT
>.|TRBJ2-7|.|TRBV4-1
CASSSSPQGSYEQYF
TGCGCCAGCAGCTCGTCCCCCCAGGGCTCCTACGAGCAGTACTTC
>.|TRBJ2-1|.|TRBV7-2
CASSSSGTLNEQFF
TGTGCCAGCAGCTCTTCCGGGACATTGAATGAGCAGTTCTTC
>.|TRBJ1-3|.|TRBV30
CAWSGPLTPKSSGNTIYF
TGTGCCTGGAGTGGGCCTTTGACTCCCAAGAGCTCTGGAAACACCATATATTTT
>.|TRBJ2-2|.|TRBV7-9
CASSGFKTEVGGTGELFF
TGTGCCAGCAGCGGATTCAAAACGGAGGTTGGGGGGACCGGGGAGCTGTTTTTT
>.|TRBJ1-5|.|TRBV10-3
CAISESGDNQPQHF
TGTGCCATCAGTGAGTCAGGGGATAATCAGCCCCAGCATTTT
>.|TRBJ2-1|.|TRBV6-6
CASSYGPNEQFF
TGTGCCAGCAGTTACGGGCCCAATGAGCAGTTCTTC
>.|TRBJ2-7|TRBD2|TRBV7-9
CASSPRTSSEQYF
TGTGCCAGCAGCCCCAGGACTAGTAGTGAGCAGTACTTC